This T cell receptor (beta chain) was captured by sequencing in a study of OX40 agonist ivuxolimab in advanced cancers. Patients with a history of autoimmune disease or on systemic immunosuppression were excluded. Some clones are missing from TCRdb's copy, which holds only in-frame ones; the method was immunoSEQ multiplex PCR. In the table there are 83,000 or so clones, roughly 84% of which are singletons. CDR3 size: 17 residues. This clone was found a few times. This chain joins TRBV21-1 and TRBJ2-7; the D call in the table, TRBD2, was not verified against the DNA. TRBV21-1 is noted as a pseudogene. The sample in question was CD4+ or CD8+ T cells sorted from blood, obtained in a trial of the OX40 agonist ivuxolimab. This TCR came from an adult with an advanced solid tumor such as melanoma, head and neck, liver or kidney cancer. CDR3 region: CASTSRLEREGSYEQYF. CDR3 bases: TGTGCCAGCACCTCCAGGTTGGAGCGGGAGGGCTCCTACGAGCAGTACTTC.